These 21 T cell receptor beta chains share one sample of origin, sequenced in a study of shared clonotypes between healthy human individuals. Using immunoSEQ multiplex PCR, the repertoire was profiled, and TCRdb retains in-frame clones only, with some absent. The table lists about 680,000 clones, roughly 70% of them singletons. Material: memory CD4+ T cells sorted from blood. Subset here: CD45RA-negative fraction. The receptors were gathered from a woman in her thirties in good health.

The chain recombines TRBV6-6 with TRBJ2-7; D gene ambiguous. The CDR3 consists of 12 residues. Between the trimmed V and J ends, which lost 5 bases and 4 bases, there was a span of 9 bases. Germline V CDR1 and CDR2: MNHNY, SVGAGI (reference sequence). The CDR3 DNA reads TGTGCCAGCAGTCCCTCCGGGTACGAGCAGTACTTC. The encoded protein is CASSPSGYEQYF.

The J gene is TRBJ1-5, the V gene TRBV10-3; D possibly corresponds to TRBD1 (6 bases). This CDR3 is 15 amino acids long. From germline, CDR1 is ENHRY and CDR2 SYGVKD. V was trimmed by 6 bases and J by 2 bases, leaving 14 bases between them. In nucleotides, the CDR3 is TGTGCCATCAGCATTAAGGGGGTTTGCAATCAGCCCCAGCATTTT. Protein: CAISIKGVCNQPQHF.

This clone was counted between two and nine times. The rearrangement joins TRBV5-6 to TRBJ2-1; 7 bases fit TRBD2. Trimming took 0 bases from V and 7 from J; bases not matched to a gene: 7. In germline, CDR1 is SGHDT, CDR2 YYEEEE. This CDR3 spans 15 amino acids. Here the CDR3 reads CASSLVRGRGNEQFF. CDR3 sequence (DNA): TGTGCCAGCAGCTTGGTTCGCGGGAGAGGGAATGAGCAGTTCTTC. Using reference TRBV5-6 and TRBJ2-1 for the parts outside the CDR3, the full variable domain is DAGVTQSPTHLIKTRGQQVTLRCSPKSGHDTVSWYQQALGQGPQFIFQYYEEEERQRGNFPDRFSGHQFPNYSSELNVNALLLGDSALYLCASSLVRGRGNEQFFGPGTRLTVL.

The V and J genes are TRBV10-3 and TRBJ1-5, with D possibly TRBD1 on 6 matching bases. This CDR3 is built from 13 residues. In germline, CDR1 is ENHRY, CDR2 SYGVKD. Trimming removed 10 bases from V and 3 bases from J, with 13 bases in between. For the CDR3, the DNA is TGTGCCACTCGGACAGAGTACAATCAGCCCCAGCATTTT. This encodes CATRTEYNQPQHF.

The rearrangement links TRBV28 to TRBJ1-5, with TRBD1 as a possible D gene (6 bases). V lost 6 bases, J lost 2 bases, and 14 bases lay in between. Germline V gene lookup returns CDR1 MDHEN and CDR2 SYDVKM. The CDR3 is made up of 15 amino acids. CDR3 nucleotides: TGTGCCAGCAGAGGGGGAGGGTTTGGCAATCAGCCCCAGCATTTT. Translated: CASRGGGFGNQPQHF. The variable domain in full, completed from reference TRBV28 and TRBJ1-5, reads DVKVTQSSRYLVKRTGEKVFLECVQDMDHENMFWYRQDPGLGLRLIYFSYDVKMKEKGDIPEGYSVSREKKERFSLILESASTNQTSMYLCASRGGGFGNQPQHFGDGTRLSIL.

This chain links TRBV27 with TRBJ2-5, with a tentative D call TRBD2 (6 bases). V gave up 6 bases and J gave up 5 bases, with 16 bases separating them. The length of the CDR3 is 14 residues. Germline lookup yields CDR1 MNHEY and CDR2 SMNVEV (reference sequence). In nucleotides, the CDR3 is TGTGCCAGCAGCTGGGACTTGCATCGGGAGACCCAGTACTTC. Residues: CASSWDLHRETQYF.

The chain has TRBV10-2 and TRBJ2-7, with 7 nucleotides matching TRBD1. The V gene's germline CDR1 is WSHSY and CDR2 SAAADI. The ends lost 4 bases at V and 5 bases at J; junction bases unmatched: 14. The CDR3 is 16 amino acids. The CDR3 nucleotides are TGCGCCAGCAGTGGGGCGACAGGGTTACGGGCCCACGAGCAGTACTTC. It specifies CASSGATGLRAHEQYF.

The V call is TRBV29-1, the J call TRBJ1-3, with 10 bases lining up with TRBD1. V shed 6 bases, J shed 4 bases, and the junction held 6 bases outside the gene matches. The CDR3 sequence is 14 residues long. Germline V gives CDR1 SQVTM, CDR2 ANQGSEA. This chain's CDR3 is CSVATGGSGNTIYF. The CDR3 DNA follows: TGCAGCGTCGCGACAGGGGGCTCCGGAAACACCATATATTTT.

This chain joins TRBV10-1 and TRBJ2-7; TRBD2 matches 11 bases. The CDR3 spans 15 residues. Germline V gene sequence: CDR1 WNHNN, CDR2 SYGVQD (reference sequence). The ends lost 2 bases at V and 2 bases at J; junction bases unmatched: 2. The CDR3 is CASSELAGGTYEQYF. The CDR3 nucleotides are TGCGCCAGCAGTGAGCTAGCGGGAGGAACCTACGAGCAGTACTTC.

The V gene is TRBV14, the J gene TRBJ2-7, with 9 bases identical to TRBD2. This CDR3 spans 17 amino acids. Per germline, CDR1 SGHDN and CDR2 FVKESK. V trimming: 2 bases; J trimming: 6 bases; junction bases outside the gene matches: 14. CDR3 DNA: TGTGCCAGCAGCCAAAGGCAGAATAGCGGGAGTTGGGGCGAGCAGTACTTC. Encoded protein: CASSQRQNSGSWGEQYF.

This clone came up a few times. The chain employs TRBV5-1 and TRBJ2-2, with D possibly being TRBD1 or TRBD2 (5 bases each). There are 16 residues in the CDR3. The V gene's germline CDR1 is SGHRS and CDR2 YFSETQ. V was cut by 4 bases and J by 1 base, with 14 bases left in between. CDR3 nucleotide sequence: TGCGCCAGCAGCCTCCGGGACCTGCGGAACACCGGGGAGCTGTTTTTT. Amino acid sequence: CASSLRDLRNTGELFF.

This sequence joins TRBV11-2 and TRBJ2-7; 10 bases are a match to TRBD2. The CDR3 sequence is 15 residues long. Germline CDR1 and CDR2: SGHAT and FQNNGV. Trimming at V came to 4 bases and at J to 6 bases, leaving 9 bases not matched to a gene. The CDR3 region has the DNA TGTGCCAGCAGCTCGAGGACTAGCGGTAGCGGCGAGCAGTACTTC. This encodes CASSSRTSGSGEQYF.

The chain joins TRBV7-2 to TRBJ1-2; D may be TRBD1 (6 bases). Germline V lookup: CDR1 SGHTA, CDR2 FQGNSA. The CDR3 covers 16 residues. V lost 1 base and J 8 bases, leaving 20 bases between the germline ends. DNA for the CDR3: TGTGCCAGCAGCTTAGGTGTTTCGGGGGGCCAGGGCGGCTACACCTTC. Translated: CASSLGVSGGQGGYTF.

The chain combines TRBV7-9 with TRBJ2-3; D might be TRBD2 (6 bases). Germline assignment: CDR1 SEHNR and CDR2 FQNEAQ (reference sequence). Deletions cut 1 base from V and 0 bases from J, with 17 bases between. The length of the CDR3 is 18 residues. In DNA, the CDR3 is TGTGCCAGCAGCTTAGGTTTCGGGGGTTCCACTAGCACAGATACGCAGTATTTT. Translation gives CASSLGFGGSTSTDTQYF. Complete variable domain (other parts from reference TRBV7-9 and TRBJ2-3): DTGVSQNPRHKITKRGQNVTFRCDPISEHNRLYWYRQTLGQGPEFLTYFQNEAQLEKSRLLSDRFSAERPKGSFSTLEIQRTEQGDSAMYLCASSLGFGGSTSTDTQYFGPGTRLTVL.

The chain uses TRBV7-9 and TRBJ1-2; D is possibly TRBD1 (6 bases). This CDR3 comprises 14 residues. V was cut by 4 bases and J by 5 bases, with 14 bases left in between. CDR1 is SEHNR, CDR2 FQNEAQ, per germline (reference sequence). CDR3 protein: CASSSTRGGYGYTF. CDR3 DNA sequence: TGTGCCAGCAGCTCCACAAGAGGGGGATATGGCTACACCTTC.

Worth noting for this clone: At the DNA level, this CDR3 is encoded by other sequences in the same sample as well. This rearrangement joins TRBV5-1 to TRBJ2-5, with 8 bases aligning to TRBD2. The germline V gene has CDR1 SGHRS and CDR2 YFSETQ. V trimming: 4 bases; J trimming: 2 bases; junction bases outside the gene matches: 4. The CDR3 has 14 amino acids. In nucleotides, the CDR3 is TGCGCCAGCAGCCCGACTAGCGCACAAGAGACCCAGTACTTC. Protein sequence: CASSPTSAQETQYF.

The chain employs TRBV27 and TRBJ1-1; 7 positions agree with TRBD1. The V gene's germline CDR1 is MNHEY and CDR2 SMNVEV (reference sequence). The CDR3 extends over 18 amino acids. V lost 7 bases to trimming and J lost 1 base; unmatched junction nucleotides: 18. The CDR3 DNA reads TGTGCCAGCAATAAAATGGGGGGTAGGGGACAGAAGAACACTGAAGCTTTCTTT. Translation: CASNKMGGRGQKNTEAFF.

This clone was recorded many times. The rearrangement uses TRBV28 and TRBJ1-5, with D hard to call. The CDR3 loop spans 17 amino acids. Germline V gives CDR1 MDHEN, CDR2 SYDVKM. The V end lost 5 bases, the J end lost 0 bases, and 17 bases lay between the germline ends. CDR3 nucleotides: TGTGCCAGCAGTCTGCGCCCCCCAAGTTATAGCAATCAGCCCCAGCATTTT. Amino acids: CASSLRPPSYSNQPQHF.

The chain couples TRBV4-1 to TRBJ2-7, with D hard to call. This CDR3 is built from 14 residues. The germline CDR1 and CDR2 sequences are MGHRA and YSYEKL. Trimming removed 1 base at V and 0 bases at J, with 7 bases between. CDR3 in amino acids: CASSQGAYSYEQYF. CDR3 coding DNA: TGCGCCAGCAGCCAAGGGGCATACTCCTACGAGCAGTACTTC.

Only one count was recorded for this clone. The J gene is TRBJ2-3, the V gene TRBV15; 8 nucleotides align to TRBD2. Germline values: CDR1 LNHNV, CDR2 YYDKDF (reference sequence). Trimming removed 3 bases from V and 4 bases from J; junction bases left unmatched: 18. CDR3 length: 19 amino acids. In nucleotides, the CDR3 is TGTGCCACCAGCAGCGACCTCGATCTAGAGCGGGAGAATCCAGATACGCAGTATTTT. This codes for CATSSDLDLERENPDTQYF.

About this clone itself: A junction end diverges from the germline sequence, so it may reflect a read error. The V and J genes are TRBV30 and TRBJ1-4; D unresolved. The CDR3 is made up of 13 amino acids. Looked up from germline, CDR1 is GTSNPN and CDR2 is SVGIG (reference sequence). Here the CDR3 reads CAWSVAPAERLFF. The CDR3, as DNA: TGTGCCTGGAGTGTAGCCCCCGCTGAAAGACTGTTTTTT.